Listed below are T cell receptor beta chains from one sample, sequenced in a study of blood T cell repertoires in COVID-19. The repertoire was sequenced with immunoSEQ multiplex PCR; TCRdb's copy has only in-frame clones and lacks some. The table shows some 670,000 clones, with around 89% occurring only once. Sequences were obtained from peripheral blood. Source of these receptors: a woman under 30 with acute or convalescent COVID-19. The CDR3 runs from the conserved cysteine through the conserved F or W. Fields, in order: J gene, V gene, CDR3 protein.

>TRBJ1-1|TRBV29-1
CSVERGRTEAFF
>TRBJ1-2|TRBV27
CARIYCYTF
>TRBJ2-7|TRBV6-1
CASSESSWQVFYEQYF
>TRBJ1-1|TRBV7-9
CASSFPAARGTEAFF
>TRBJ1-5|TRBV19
CASSEGGGGWTQHF
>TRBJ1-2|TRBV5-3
CARSLNRGCGYGYTF
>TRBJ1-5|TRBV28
CASHPWGGGNQPQHF
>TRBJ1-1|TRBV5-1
CASTQTGGRGTEAFF
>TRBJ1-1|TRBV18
CASSPNRQRGRNTEAFF
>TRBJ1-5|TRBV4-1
CASSHQYRTDSNQPQHF
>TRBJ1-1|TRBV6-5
CATAQGTTEAFF
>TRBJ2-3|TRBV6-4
CASSRGGGTDTQYF
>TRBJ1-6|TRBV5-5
CASSWEGGSPLHF
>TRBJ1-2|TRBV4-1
CASSQGFVAGGTYGYTF
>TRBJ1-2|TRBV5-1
CASSLNPANSGTGETPYF
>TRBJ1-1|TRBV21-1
CASSTPRTANTEAFF
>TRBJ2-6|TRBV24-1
CATRESGANVLTF
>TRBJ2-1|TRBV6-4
CASSILAGEYNEQFF
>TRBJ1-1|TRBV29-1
CSVLQGGTEAFF
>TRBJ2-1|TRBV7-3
CASSAGGNEQFF
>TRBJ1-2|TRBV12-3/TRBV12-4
CASTRQTNYGYTF
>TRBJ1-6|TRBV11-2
CASSLDLTDLGSPLHF
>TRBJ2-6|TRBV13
CASSFAGGTGANVLTF
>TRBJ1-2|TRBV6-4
CASSDRPGMGGYTF
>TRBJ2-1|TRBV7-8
CASSPLRGGLYNEQFF
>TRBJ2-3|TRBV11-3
CASSLSGADTQYF
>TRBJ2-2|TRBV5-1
CASSWTGTGTGELFF
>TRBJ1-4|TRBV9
CASSVGGTGTNEKLFF
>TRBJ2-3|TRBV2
CASRPRIGGAGDTQYF
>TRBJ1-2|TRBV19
CASSTGALVYGYTF
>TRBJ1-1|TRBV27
CASSRTGDTEAFF
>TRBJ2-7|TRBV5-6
CASSGGQGASYEQYF
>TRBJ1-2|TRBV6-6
CASSLEWTGGYTF
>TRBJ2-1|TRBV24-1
CATSERDRQKRLYNEQFF
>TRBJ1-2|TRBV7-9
CASSLRAGQGARGYTF
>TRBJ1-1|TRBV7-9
CASSPGGGLWLNTEAFF
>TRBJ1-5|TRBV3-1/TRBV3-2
CASSQGGPQHF
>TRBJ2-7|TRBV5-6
CASSGWAGGTLSEQYF
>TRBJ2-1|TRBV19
CASSKVSSYNEQFF
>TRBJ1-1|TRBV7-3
CASSSQGTNTEAFF